This entry features one TCR beta chain sequence. This CDR3 has 16 amino acids. The ends were cut back, 5 bases at V and 1 base at J, with 15 bases in the middle. CDR1 and CDR2 from the germline V gene are KGHDR and SFDVKD. Authors' analysis steps: Estimation of nucleated cell counts was performed using reference gene primer amplification. Produced via immunoSEQ multiplex PCR; TCRdb's table is partial and in-frame only. V, J and clone size derive from that table, while D and trimming were established from the DNA sequence. This table holds about 200,000 clones, 85% to 90% found once. The data originate from a study of blood T cell repertoires in COVID-19. Study information: Nucleic acid was either cDNA or gDNA, and it came from T cells, B-cell-depleted T cells, or PBMCs.

The rearrangement joins TRBV24-1 to TRBJ2-3; possibly TRBD1 for D (6 bases). Specimen: peripheral blood. This receptor was taken from a man older than 75 with acute or convalescent COVID-19. CDR3 DNA sequence: TGTGCCACCAGTGGGGGACAAAGATCGGGCACAGATACGCAGTATTTT. Amino acids: CATSGGQRSGTDTQYF.